This record covers a single TCR beta chain. The antigen is undetermined. The method was immunoSEQ multiplex PCR; TCRdb's version includes in-frame clones alone and lacks a portion of them. The sample holds fewer than 120,000 clones, approximately 89% seen once. This sample is part of a study of OX40 agonist ivuxolimab in advanced cancers. General study findings and limits: The expanded peripheral T cells' antigen specificity was not determined. At 0.1 to 3.0 mg/kg and by week 6, CD4+ and CD8+ T cells in the blood had expanded clonally.

Autoimmune disease history or systemic immunosuppression excluded patients. This clonotype originated in an adult with an advanced solid tumor such as melanoma, head and neck, liver or kidney cancer. Here the sequenced sample was CD4+ or CD8+ T cells sorted from blood, taken in a trial of the OX40 agonist ivuxolimab.

The CDR3: CASRKTGIGGSSYEQYF. The CDR3 DNA follows: TGTGCCAGCAGAAAGACAGGGATCGGGGGAAGCTCCTACGAGCAGTACTTC. The chain has TRBV7-8 and TRBJ2-7; tentative D call: TRBD1 (7 bases). CDR1 SGHVS and CDR2 FQNEAQ come from the germline V gene. The V end was cut by 6 bases, the J end by 0 bases, with 21 bases between. The CDR3 length is 17 residues.